Following are 8 T cell receptor beta chains from one sample sequenced in a study of response to subunit inactivated influenza vaccine. TCRdb re-called the RT-PCR reads through MiXCR, storing one row per CDR3 protein. In the table there are roughly 670,000 distinct CDR3 sequences, 11% to 15% of which are singletons. The sequenced sample was PBMCs from blood, obtained 14 days before vaccination. The receptors here all came from a man aged 45-65 years who received an inactivated influenza vaccine.

The V gene is TRBV27, the J gene TRBJ2-1; TRBD2 agrees at 9 bases. V was pared by 1 base and J by 2 bases, with 3 bases of the junction left unmatched. In germline, CDR1 is MNHEY, CDR2 SMNVEV (reference sequence). The CDR3 consists of 16 residues. The CDR3 protein is CASSLWSSGTYNEQFF. The CDR3 nucleotides read TGTGCCAGCAGTTTATGGTCTAGCGGGACCTACAATGAGCAGTTCTTC.

This clonotype was seen only a few times. The chain links TRBV29-1 to TRBJ2-7; D unresolved. V lost 0 bases to trimming and J lost 3 bases, with 12 bases between them. The CDR3 is 14 amino acids. Per the germline V gene, CDR1 is SQVTM and CDR2 is ANQGSEA. CDR3 bases: TGCAGCGTTGAAGATCCTAGAGGTTTCTACGAGCAGTACTTC. Protein: CSVEDPRGFYEQYF.

Only a few counts were recorded for this clonotype. The rearrangement links TRBV7-8 to TRBJ2-1, with TRBD2 as a possible D gene (6 bases). CDR3 length equals 14 residues. The V end was cut by 5 bases, the J end by 7 bases, with 15 bases between. The germline V gene has CDR1 SGHVS and CDR2 FQNEAQ. The CDR3 loop reads CASSPGGNKNEQFF. CDR3 bases: TGTGCCAGCAGCCCCGGCGGGAATAAGAATGAGCAGTTCTTC.

V usage is TRBV29-1 and J usage is TRBJ2-7; D could derive from TRBD1 or TRBD2 (5 bases each). The CDR3 loop spans 17 amino acids. Germline V lookup: CDR1 SQVTM, CDR2 ANQGSEA. The V gene lost 4 bases and the J gene lost 1 base, with 23 bases spanning the gap. CDR3 protein: CSVVRGPGTDTSYEQYF. CDR3 DNA sequence: TGCAGCGTTGTGAGGGGACCTGGGACGGATACGTCCTACGAGCAGTACTTC.

This clonotype occurred many times. The CDR3 nucleotides read TGTGCCAGCAGTTTAGTACTGCTAGCCAAAAACATTCAGTACTTC. Its protein product is CASSLVLLAKNIQYF. The V gene is TRBV12-3 or TRBV12-4, the J gene TRBJ2-4; no reliable D call. Trimming left V 1 base short and J 0 bases short, with 7 bases between. The length of the CDR3 is 15 residues.

Ten or more counts support this clonotype. The chain carries TRBV20-1 and TRBJ2-2; D call uncertain. The CDR3 covers 14 residues. V lost 5 bases and J lost 5, with 15 bases in between. Per the germline V gene, CDR1 is DFQATT and CDR2 is SNEGSKA (reference sequence). The CDR3 region has the DNA TGCAGTGCTTACCCCCAGCGTCAAACCGGGGAGCTGTTTTTT. Encoded protein: CSAYPQRQTGELFF.

The CDR3 protein is CASSQYQSGELFF. The CDR3 DNA is TGTGCCAGCAGCCAATACCAGTCCGGGGAGCTGTTTTTT. This chain joins TRBV14 and TRBJ2-2; D is unresolved. V dropped 2 bases and J dropped 6 bases, with 7 bases sitting between them. Germline CDR1 reads SGHDN; CDR2 reads FVKESK. This CDR3 has 13 amino acids.

This clonotype came up a few times. The V and J genes are TRBV3-1 and TRBJ2-7; 7 nucleotides match TRBD1. V lost 1 base, J lost 0 bases, and 6 bases stayed unmatched. The CDR3 extends over 16 amino acids. Germline lookup yields CDR1 LGHDT and CDR2 YNNKEL (reference sequence). CDR3 region: CASSQARTGSSYEQYF. In DNA form, the CDR3 reads TGTGCCAGCAGCCAAGCGAGGACAGGCAGCTCCTACGAGCAGTACTTC.